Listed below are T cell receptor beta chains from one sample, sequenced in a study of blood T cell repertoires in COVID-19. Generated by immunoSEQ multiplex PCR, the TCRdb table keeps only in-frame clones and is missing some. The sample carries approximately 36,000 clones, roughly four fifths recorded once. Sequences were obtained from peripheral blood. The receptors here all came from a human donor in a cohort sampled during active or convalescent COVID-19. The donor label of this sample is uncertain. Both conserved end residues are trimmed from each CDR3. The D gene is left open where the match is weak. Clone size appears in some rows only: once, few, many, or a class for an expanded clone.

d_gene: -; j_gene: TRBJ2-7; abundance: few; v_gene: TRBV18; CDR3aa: ASSPSSYEQY
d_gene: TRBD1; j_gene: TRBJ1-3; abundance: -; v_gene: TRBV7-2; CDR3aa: ASSSRTGGSGNTIY
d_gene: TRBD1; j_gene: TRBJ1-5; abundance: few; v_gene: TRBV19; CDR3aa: ASSSQGGPQPQH
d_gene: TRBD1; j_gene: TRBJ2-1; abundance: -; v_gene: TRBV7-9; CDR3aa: ASSFTGRGNEQF
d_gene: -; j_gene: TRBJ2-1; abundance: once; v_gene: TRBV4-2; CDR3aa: ASSQEPRAYSSYNEQF
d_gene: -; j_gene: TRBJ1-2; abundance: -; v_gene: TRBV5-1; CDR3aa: ASSGGTLIRGYGYT
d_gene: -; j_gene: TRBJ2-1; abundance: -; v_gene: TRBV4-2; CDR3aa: ASSQANSYNEQF
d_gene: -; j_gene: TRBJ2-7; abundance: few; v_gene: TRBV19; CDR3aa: ASTPAAGPAYEQY
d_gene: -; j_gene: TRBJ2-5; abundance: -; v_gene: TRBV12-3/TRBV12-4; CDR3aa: ASSAVEGETQY
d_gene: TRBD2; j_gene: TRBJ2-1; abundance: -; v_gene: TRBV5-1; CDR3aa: ASSRTSGSSYNEQF
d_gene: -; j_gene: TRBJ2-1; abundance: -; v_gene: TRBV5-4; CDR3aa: ASSLRTGRFSYNEQF
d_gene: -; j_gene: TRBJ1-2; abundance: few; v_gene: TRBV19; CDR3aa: ASKPGGWGYT
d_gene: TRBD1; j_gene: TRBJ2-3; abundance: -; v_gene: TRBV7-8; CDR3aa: ASSLVTGGTTDTQY
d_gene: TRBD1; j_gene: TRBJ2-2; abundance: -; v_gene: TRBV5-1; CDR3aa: ASTRTGGYTGELF
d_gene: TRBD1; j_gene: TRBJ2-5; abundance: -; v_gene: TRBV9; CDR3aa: ASSERTGGSGETQY
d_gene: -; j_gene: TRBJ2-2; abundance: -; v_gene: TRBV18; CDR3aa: ASSPRTRPNTGELF
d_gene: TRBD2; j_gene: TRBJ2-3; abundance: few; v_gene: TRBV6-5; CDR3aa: ASTNGAGVKDTQY
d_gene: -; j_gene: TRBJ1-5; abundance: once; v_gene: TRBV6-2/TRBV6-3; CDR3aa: ASSYSRQEKEPQH
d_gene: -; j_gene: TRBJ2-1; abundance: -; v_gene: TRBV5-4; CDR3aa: ASSLDAGRNEQF
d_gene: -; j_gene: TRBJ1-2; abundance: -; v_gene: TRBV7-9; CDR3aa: ASSSGTYGYT
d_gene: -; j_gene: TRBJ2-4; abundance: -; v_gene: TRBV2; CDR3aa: ASSETGRNIQY
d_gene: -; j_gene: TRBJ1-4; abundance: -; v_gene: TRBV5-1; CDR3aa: ASSLGLNNEKLF
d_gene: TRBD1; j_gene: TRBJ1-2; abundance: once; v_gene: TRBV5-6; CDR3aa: ASSLDPGGASYGYT
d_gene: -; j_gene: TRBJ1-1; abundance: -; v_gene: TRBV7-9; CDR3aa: ASSPGIGGINTEAF
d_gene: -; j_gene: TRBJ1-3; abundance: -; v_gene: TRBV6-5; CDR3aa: ASRKRGGNTIY
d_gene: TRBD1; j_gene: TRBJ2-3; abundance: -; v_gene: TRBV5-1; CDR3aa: ASSPPGQAYTDTQY
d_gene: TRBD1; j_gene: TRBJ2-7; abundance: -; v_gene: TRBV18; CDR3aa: ASSVGQGAYEQY
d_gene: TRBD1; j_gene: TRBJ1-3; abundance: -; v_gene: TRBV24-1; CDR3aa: ATSDTGGPGNTIY
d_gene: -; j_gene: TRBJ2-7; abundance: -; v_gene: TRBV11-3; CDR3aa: ASSRERDIYEQY
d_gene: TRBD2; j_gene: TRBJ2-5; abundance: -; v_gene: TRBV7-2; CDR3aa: ASSLERGTKETQY
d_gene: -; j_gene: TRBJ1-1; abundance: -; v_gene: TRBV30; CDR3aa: AWRRGGETEAF
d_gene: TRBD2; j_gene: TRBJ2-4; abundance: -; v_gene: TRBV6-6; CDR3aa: ASRPLAGGLENIQY
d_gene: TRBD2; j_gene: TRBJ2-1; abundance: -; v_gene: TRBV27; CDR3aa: ASSSIGTSGRNEQF
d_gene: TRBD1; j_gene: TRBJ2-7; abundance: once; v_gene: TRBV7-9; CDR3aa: ASSPHLGTGTYEQY
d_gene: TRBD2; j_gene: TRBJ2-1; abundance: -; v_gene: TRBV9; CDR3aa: ASSFTSGSGNEQF